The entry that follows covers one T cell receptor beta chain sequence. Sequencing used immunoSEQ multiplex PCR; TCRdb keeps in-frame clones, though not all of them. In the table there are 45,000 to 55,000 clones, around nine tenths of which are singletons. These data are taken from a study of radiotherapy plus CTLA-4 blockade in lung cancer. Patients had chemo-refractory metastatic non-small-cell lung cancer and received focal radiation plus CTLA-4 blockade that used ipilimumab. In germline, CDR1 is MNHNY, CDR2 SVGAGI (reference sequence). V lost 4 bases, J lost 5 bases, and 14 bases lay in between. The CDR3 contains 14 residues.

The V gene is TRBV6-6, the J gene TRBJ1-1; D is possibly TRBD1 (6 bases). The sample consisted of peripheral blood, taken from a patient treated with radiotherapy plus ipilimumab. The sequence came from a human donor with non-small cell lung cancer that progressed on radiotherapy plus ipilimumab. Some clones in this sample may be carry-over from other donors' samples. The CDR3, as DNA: TGTGCCAGCAGTTCCTCTGGGGGCAATACTGAAGCTTTCTTT. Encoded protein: CASSSSGGNTEAFF.